This passage covers 10 T cell receptor beta chains from one sample sequenced in a study of blood T cell repertoires in COVID-19. Assay: immunoSEQ multiplex PCR; the TCRdb copy retains only in-frame clones and omits some. This sample yields some 120,000 clones, of which approximately 80% are seen a single time; about 40% belongs to the top ten. Sequencing was performed on peripheral blood. All receptors come from a man aged 35-49 years with active or convalescent COVID-19.

This chain joins TRBV5-1 and TRBJ2-7, with a tentative D call TRBD1 (6 bases). V lost 5 bases, J lost 0 bases, and 15 bases lay in between. The CDR3 spans 15 residues. Per the germline V gene, CDR1 is SGHRS and CDR2 is YFSETQ. CDR3 sequence: CASRSGTLSSYEQYF. CDR3 nucleotides: TGCGCCAGCAGATCCGGGACACTTTCCTCCTACGAGCAGTACTTC.

The genes are TRBV18 and TRBJ1-1, with D possibly matching TRBD1 (6 bases). The germline CDR1 and CDR2 sequences are KGHSH and LQKENI. Trimming took 1 base from V and 11 from J, leaving 11 bases between them. The CDR3 has 12 amino acids. CDR3 sequence reads: CASSPLGQGAFF. In DNA, the CDR3 is TGTGCCAGCTCACCACTGGGGCAGGGGGCTTTCTTT.

Only a few counts were recorded for this clone. The chain uses TRBV5-6 and TRBJ1-5, with 11 bases identical to TRBD1. There are 17 residues in the CDR3. Germline lookup yields CDR1 SGHDT and CDR2 YYEEEE. Trimming removed 0 bases from V and 2 bases from J; junction bases left unmatched: 4. In DNA form, the CDR3 reads TGTGCCAGCAGCTTGGGGACAGGGGGCGGTGGCAATCAGCCCCAGCATTTT. It yields the protein CASSLGTGGGGNQPQHF.

This chain connects TRBV4-3 to TRBJ1-1, with D hard to call. With 0 bases removed from V and 1 base from J, the gap between germline ends came to 6 bases. Germline V CDR1 and CDR2: LGHNA, YSLEER. The CDR3 has 14 residues. The CDR3 nucleotides are TGCGCCAGCAGCCAAGAAACGAGGAACACTGAAGCTTTCTTT. It specifies CASSQETRNTEAFF.

The rearrangement uses TRBV4-1 and TRBJ1-5; 8 positions match TRBD1. The CDR3 runs 16 residues. Germline loops: CDR1 MGHRA, CDR2 YSYEKL. Trimming cost V 4 bases and J 7 bases; bases outside gene matches: 12. As DNA, the CDR3 is TGCGCCAGCAGCCCGGACTCCGGACAGGGATTACAGCCCCAGCATTTT. Encoded protein: CASSPDSGQGLQPQHF.

The V call is TRBV23-1, the J call TRBJ1-1; D is possibly TRBD1 (6 bases). TRBV23-1 is an ORF, with its function uncertain. Trimming left V 11 bases short and J 3 bases short, with 16 bases between. CDR3 length equals 13 residues. This CDR3 is CAFPGGADTEAFF. DNA of the CDR3: TGCGCCTTTCCTGGGGGGGCGGACACTGAAGCTTTCTTT.

The chain employs TRBV11-2 and TRBJ2-3; 9 bases line up with TRBD2. The germline gives CDR1 SGHAT, CDR2 FQNNGV. The CDR3 is 16 residues long. After removal of 5 bases from V and 0 bases from J, the junction contained 6 bases not matched to a gene. CDR3 region: CASSREAGGSTDTQYF. CDR3 in DNA: TGTGCCAGCAGCCGAGAAGCGGGGGGAAGCACAGATACGCAGTATTTT.

The J gene is TRBJ2-1, the V gene TRBV11-2; D is unclear. V lost 2 bases to trimming and J lost 9 bases, with 8 bases between them. Germline CDR1 is SGHAT and CDR2 is FQNNGV. There are 12 residues in the CDR3. DNA of the CDR3: TGTGCCAGCAGCTTACAGGTAGGTGAGCAGTTCTTC. Its translation: CASSLQVGEQFF.

The chain couples TRBV6-5 to TRBJ1-1; the D gene is possibly TRBD1 (5 bases). Trimming removed 6 bases at V and 4 bases at J, with 18 bases between. This CDR3 spans 15 amino acids. From germline, CDR1 is MNHEY and CDR2 SVGAGI. DNA of the CDR3: TGTGCCAGCAGCCGGGTCTCAGGGATTGGCACTGAAGCTTTCTTT. Translated, it gives CASSRVSGIGTEAFF.

This clone was seen only once. CDR3 DNA sequence: TGTGCCATCTCCCGCAGGGAGGGAGAAAAACTGTTTTTT. Its translation: CAISRREGEKLFF. V gene TRBV10-3 combines with J gene TRBJ1-4, with a tentative D call TRBD1 (5 bases). The germline CDR1 and CDR2 sequences are ENHRY and SYGVKD. V lost 8 bases, J lost 8 bases, and 15 bases lay in between. The CDR3 spans 13 residues.